The sequence of this T cell receptor beta chain was determined in a study of shared clonotypes between healthy human individuals. Sequencing was performed with immunoSEQ multiplex PCR; in TCRdb, only in-frame clones are kept and a portion is missing. Seen here are about 1.4 million clones, roughly 97% observed once, and the top ten hold roughly 1.2%. The CDR3 runs to 14 residues. CDR1 is SGDLS and CDR2 is YYNGEE in the germline V gene. V lost 3 bases to trimming and J lost 2 bases, with 12 bases between them. The sequenced sample consisted of naive CD4+ T cells sorted from blood. Specified subset: CD45RA+ positively selected. The source is a man younger than 45 in good health. This chain joins TRBV9 and TRBJ2-7; D gene ambiguous. CDR3: CASSANPTAYEQYF. The CDR3 DNA reads TGTGCCAGCAGCGCGAACCCTACAGCCTACGAGCAGTACTTC.